These T cell receptor beta chains were read from a single sample in a study of T cells in Graves' hyperthyroidism and ophthalmopathy. TCRdb recomputed calls from the multiplex PCR reads with MiXCR, one row per CDR3 protein. This table has 360,000 or so distinct CDR3 sequences, approximately 16% appearing once. Sequencing was performed on blood. The source of these receptors is a woman aged 55-70 years with Graves' ophthalmopathy. The CDR3 runs from the conserved cysteine through the conserved F or W. A D gene is named only where the DNA matches it firmly. The size of a clone is reported for some rows only, either as once, few or many, or as a class for expanded clones.

D	size	V	J	length	DNA	CDR3
TRBD2	-	TRBV28	TRBJ2-5	15	TGTGCCAGCAGTTTGTTTAGCGGGAGGGGGGAGACCCAGTACTTC	CASSLFSGRGETQYF
-	many	TRBV5-5	TRBJ2-1	15	TGTGCCAGCAGCTTGGAGACCTGGAACCTCGATGAGCAGTTCTTC	CASSLETWNLDEQFF
-	-	TRBV5-1	TRBJ1-4	13	TGCGCCAGCAGCCCCGGGGTGGGGGAAAAACTGTTTTTT	CASSPGVGEKLFF
-	many	TRBV18	TRBJ2-5	13	TGTGCCAGCTCACCACCTCAGGTTGAGACCCAGTACTTC	CASSPPQVETQYF
TRBD2	-	TRBV11-2	TRBJ2-1	18	TGTGCCAGCAGCCCGACTAGCGGGAGGAAGAGCTCCTACAATGAGCAGTTCTTC	CASSPTSGRKSSYNEQFF
-	-	TRBV5-1	TRBJ2-5	13	TGCGCCAGCAGCTTCCAGGGCAGTGAGACCCAGTACTTC	CASSFQGSETQYF
-	few	TRBV24-1	TRBJ2-1	15	TGTGCCTGCTCAGGGGGTAGCGGGACGATCAATGAGCAGTTCTTC	CACSGGSGTINEQFF
-	many	TRBV11-2	TRBJ1-1	15	TGTGCCAGCAGCCGCCAGACCAGGGGGAACACTGAAGCTTTCTTT	CASSRQTRGNTEAFF
TRBD1	many	TRBV19	TRBJ1-5	15	TGTGCCAGTACCTCCGGGACAGGGGCTAATCAGCCCCAGCATTTT	CASTSGTGANQPQHF
TRBD2	many	TRBV28	TRBJ2-7	17	TGTGCCAGCAGTTTTAGACTAGCGGGAGAGATCTCCTACGAGCAGTACTTC	CASSFRLAGEISYEQYF
-	many	TRBV5-1	TRBJ2-4	15	TGCGCCAGCAATAACAAAGGCCAAGCCAAAAACATTCAGTACTTC	CASNNKGQAKNIQYF
-	many	TRBV27	TRBJ2-3	16	TGTGCCAGCAGTTTATCTCCGAGTGGGTCAACAGATACGCAGTATTTT	CASSLSPSGSTDTQYF
TRBD2	once	TRBV2	TRBJ2-7	13	TGTGCCAGCAGTGGGATAGCGGGAAGCGAGCAGTACTTC	CASSGIAGSEQYF
TRBD2	many	TRBV6-1	TRBJ2-3	15	TGTGCCAGCAGGGGGCGGGGGGGCCGGACAGATACGCAGTATTTT	CASRGRGGRTDTQYF
-	-	TRBV28	TRBJ2-4	14	TGTGCCAGCACCCACTCTAGCTCCAAAAACATTCAGTACTTC	CASTHSSSKNIQYF
-	many	TRBV5-1	TRBJ2-1	14	TGCGCCAGCAGCTTGGGGGATAGCGACAATGAGCAGTTCTTC	CASSLGDSDNEQFF
-	many	TRBV28	TRBJ2-2	16	TGTGCCAGCAGCCCCTGGGGGGGCTTGGACACCGGGGAGCTGTTTTTT	CASSPWGGLDTGELFF
-	many	TRBV5-6	TRBJ1-6	14	TGTGCCAGCAGCTTGGGTCGAGATGATTCACCCCTCCACTTT	CASSLGRDDSPLHF
-	-	TRBV30	TRBJ2-7	16	TGTGCCTGGAGTGTACAACAACTTGCGGAGGGCTACGAGCAGTACTTC	CAWSVQQLAEGYEQYF
TRBD2	-	TRBV11-2	TRBJ2-5	17	TGTGCCAGCAGCCCCTTGATACTAGCGGGAAGTCAAGAGACCCAGTACTTC	CASSPLILAGSQETQYF
-	-	TRBV20-1	TRBJ1-5	14	TGCAGTGCTAGAGACATCTATAGCAATCAGCCCCAGCATTTT	CSARDIYSNQPQHF
-	many	TRBV28	TRBJ2-5	15	TGTGCCAGCAGTTTGGAACTAGTCCAGTCGGAGACCCAGTACTTC	CASSLELVQSETQYF
-	-	TRBV29-1	TRBJ2-5	12	TGCAGCGTTGAAAAGGGGCACGAGACCCAGTACTTC	CSVEKGHETQYF
-	many	TRBV28	TRBJ1-2	13	TGTGCCAGCAGTTTGGGTCGCCCTTTCGGCTACACCTTC	CASSLGRPFGYTF
TRBD2	many	TRBV28	TRBJ2-7	17	TGTGCCAGCAGTATCGCTAGCGGGAGGGACGGTCTTCTCGAGCAGTACTTC	CASSIASGRDGLLEQYF
-	few	TRBV6-1	TRBJ1-5	14	TGTGCCAGCAGTGAAGCAAATAGCAATCAGCCCCAGCATTTT	CASSEANSNQPQHF
-	-	TRBV20-1	TRBJ1-4	15	TGCAGTGCTAGAGATAGGAGGGTGGCTAATGAAAAACTGTTTTTT	CSARDRRVANEKLFF
-	-	TRBV5-1	TRBJ2-7	15	TGCGCCAGCAGCTTGGGGGCGGGACAGACCTACGAGCAGTACTTC	CASSLGAGQTYEQYF
TRBD2	-	TRBV5-1	TRBJ2-2	15	TGCGCCAGCAGCTTGGGGACTAGAGGCACCGGGGAGCTGTTTTTT	CASSLGTRGTGELFF
-	many	TRBV20-1	TRBJ1-1	13	TGCAGTGCTAGAGACGGGACCTACACTGAAGCTTTCTTT	CSARDGTYTEAFF
TRBD1	few	TRBV3-1	TRBJ2-4	14	TGTGCCAGCAGCCCTCGACAGGGGTCAGGAATTCAGTACTTC	CASSPRQGSGIQYF
-	many	TRBV5-6	TRBJ1-5	16	TGTGCCAGCAGCTTGGCCGGGGGGGCCGGCAATCAGCCCCAGCATTTT	CASSLAGGAGNQPQHF
TRBD1	-	TRBV6-1	TRBJ2-1	13	TGTGCCAGCAGGGGCGGGACAGGGGACGAGCAGTTCTTC	CASRGGTGDEQFF
TRBD1	few	TRBV6-1	TRBJ1-5	15	TGTGCCAGCAGTAACCTACAGGGGGTAGGACAGCCCCAGCATTTT	CASSNLQGVGQPQHF
-	few	TRBV7-2	TRBJ2-2	15	TGTGCCAGCAGCTCGGGACATGTTAACACCGGGGAGCTGTTTTTT	CASSSGHVNTGELFF
-	few	TRBV28	TRBJ2-1	11	TGTGCCAGCGGAGACTGGACTACGCAGTTCTTC	CASGDWTTQFF
-	many	TRBV28	TRBJ2-5	13	TGTGCCAGCAGTTTCACAGGTCGAGAGACCCAGTACTTC	CASSFTGRETQYF
-	-	TRBV7-9	TRBJ2-7	14	TGTGCCAGCAGCTTAGCCGGGGGCGCAGGGGAGCAGTACTTC	CASSLAGGAGEQYF
-	-	TRBV28	TRBJ1-4	12	TGTGCCAGCAGTACTGGGACGAGGAAACTGTTTTTT	CASSTGTRKLFF
-	-	TRBV27	TRBJ1-1	13	TGTGCCAGCAGCCGCAGGTCCGGGGGAGAAGCTTTCTTT	CASSRRSGGEAFF
-	-	TRBV2	TRBJ2-5	12	TGTGCCAGCAGTGAAGCGATAGAGACCCAGTACTTC	CASSEAIETQYF